These T cell receptor beta chains were read from a single sample in a study of cytomegalovirus exposure and HLA in healthy donors. Sequencing used immunoSEQ multiplex PCR; TCRdb keeps in-frame clones, though not all of them. The sample has about 270,000 clones, 86% seen once. Material: PBMCs. These receptors all come from a man aged 35 to 55 in good health and CMV-seropositive. Each CDR3 is given with its conserved first and last residue. Each record gives: J gene, clone size, V gene, D gene, CDR3 DNA, CDR3 protein. A D gene is named only where the DNA matches it firmly. A clone size is listed for some rows: how often the clone was seen (once, few, many), or a class if it is expanded.

TRBJ2-7,NA,TRBV7-8,TRBD1,TGTGCCAGCAGCAAGGACAGGGTGGTCCGCGAGCAGTACTTC,CASSKDRVVREQYF
TRBJ2-1,once,TRBV7-3,TRBD1,TGTGCCAGCAGCTTGACAGGGGGCGAGGACCCAACAGAACTGAATGAGCAGTTCTTC,CASSLTGGEDPTELNEQFF
TRBJ2-5,NA,TRBV6-1,TRBD1,TGTGCCAGCAGCACCGGGACAGGGCTTGGAGAGACCCAGTACTTC,CASSTGTGLGETQYF
TRBJ1-1,NA,TRBV7-9,TRBD1,TGTGCCACCCAGGGACAGGGAGGGGCCACTGAAGCTTTCTTT,CATQGQGGATEAFF
TRBJ2-5,NA,TRBV15,TRBD2,TGTGCCACCAGCAGAGATCGAGAAGCGGGAGTAAGGGAGACCCAGTACTTC,CATSRDREAGVRETQYF
TRBJ2-1,NA,TRBV5-1,TRBD2,TGCGCCAGCAGGCCGACTAGCGGCAGCTCCTACAATGAGCAGTTCTTC,CASRPTSGSSYNEQFF
TRBJ2-7,NA,TRBV7-9,TRBD1,TGTGCCAGCAGCTTAGGAGGACAGGGCTACGAGCAGTACTTC,CASSLGGQGYEQYF
TRBJ2-3,NA,TRBV30,TRBD2,TGTGCCTGGGTCCTCGGGAGGGCCTCGTTGAGCCTTGGTAGCACAGATACGCAGTATTTT,CAWVLGRASLSLGSTDTQYF
TRBJ1-1,few,TRBV9,TRBD1,TGTGCCAGCAGTCAAGACAGGGGCCTGTTCTTT,CASSQDRGLFF
TRBJ2-7,once,TRBV28,TRBD1,TGTGCCAGCAGCAAGCCCCGGGACAGGGATCCCTACGAGCAGTACTTC,CASSKPRDRDPYEQYF
TRBJ2-7,NA,TRBV11-2,NA,TGTGCCAGCAGCTCCCGGGTACCCTCCTACGAGCAGTACTTC,CASSSRVPSYEQYF
TRBJ2-1,NA,TRBV4-1,TRBD2,TGCGCCAGCAGCCAAGAAGCTACGGGACTAGCGGGGTACAATGAGCAGTTCTTC,CASSQEATGLAGYNEQFF
TRBJ2-7,NA,TRBV2,NA,TGCGCCAGCACCCGACAGCGCGGTGGGTACTACGAGCAGTACTTC,CASTRQRGGYYEQYF
TRBJ1-1,NA,TRBV5-1,TRBD1,TGCGCCAGCAGCTTATCCGGGACAGGGGGGAACACTGAAGCTTTCTTT,CASSLSGTGGNTEAFF
TRBJ2-7,NA,TRBV5-1,NA,TGCGCCAGCAGCTTGGACGGGGCCGGGGGGCCCTCATACGAGAACGAGCAGTACTTC,CASSLDGAGGPSYENEQYF
TRBJ1-2,NA,TRBV5-6,TRBD1,TGTGCCAGCAGCCCGGACAGGGGAGATAACTATGGCTACACCTTC,CASSPDRGDNYGYTF
TRBJ2-7,NA,TRBV4-1,TRBD2,TGCGCCAGCAGCCAAGAGGGCGGGAGAAACTACGAGCAGTACTTC,CASSQEGGRNYEQYF
TRBJ2-7,few,TRBV5-4,TRBD2,TGTGCCAGCAGCTCTTTAGCGGGAGGGCCTCTCGAGCAGTACTTC,CASSSLAGGPLEQYF
TRBJ2-7,NA,TRBV5-1,NA,TGCGCCAGCGGGGAAGCGGAGAGCTCCTACGAGCAGTACTTC,CASGEAESSYEQYF